The clone carrying this TCR beta chain has ten or more counts. Its antigen is not identified. CDR1 and CDR2 (germline): SGHTA, FQGTGA. V was trimmed by 2 bases and J by 0 bases, leaving 11 bases between them. The CDR3 length is 17 residues. This specimen comes from a study of T cell repertoires in cytomegalovirus infection. Across the whole study: In the study, CMV epitopes included recently identified HLA-C-restricted and well-studied HLA-B-restricted ones. From public TCR beta signatures came an indication of both CMV infection and matching HLA type.

Findings of the study overall: Cumulated frequencies of public TCR beta families served to identify carriers of CMV plus the relevant HLA. CMV-specific TCR beta clonotypes restricted by HLA-C dominated the ex vivo response.

TCRdb independently ran MiXCR on the reads; one entry per CDR3 protein. The sample gives around 340,000 distinct CDR3 sequences, around 29% of which show up once; roughly 20% is in the top ten. The sample was cultured PBMCs, taken from culture after CMV antigen stimulation. The chain carries TRBV7-3 and TRBJ2-6; perhaps TRBD2 as D (5 bases). This clonotype was obtained from a human donor in good health (CMV status not recorded). Some clones in this sample may be carry-over from other donors' samples. CDR3 coding DNA: TGTGCCAGCAGCTTACCGCTAGGGAGCTCTGGGGCCAACGTCCTGACTTTC. Translated: CASSLPLGSSGANVLTF.